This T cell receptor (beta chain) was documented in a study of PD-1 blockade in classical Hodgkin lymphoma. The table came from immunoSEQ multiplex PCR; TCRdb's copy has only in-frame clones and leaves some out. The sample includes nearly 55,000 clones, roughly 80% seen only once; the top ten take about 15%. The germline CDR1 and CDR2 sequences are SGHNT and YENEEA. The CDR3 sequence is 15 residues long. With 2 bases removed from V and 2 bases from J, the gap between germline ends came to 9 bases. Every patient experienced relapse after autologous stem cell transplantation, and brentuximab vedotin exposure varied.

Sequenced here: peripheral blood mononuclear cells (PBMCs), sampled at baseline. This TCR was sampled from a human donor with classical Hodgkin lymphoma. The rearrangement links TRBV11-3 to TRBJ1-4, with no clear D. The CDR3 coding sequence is TGTGCCAGCAGCTTAATGGGGAGTACTAATGAAAAACTGTTTTTT. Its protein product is CASSLMGSTNEKLFF.